These 16 T cell receptor beta chains share one sample of origin, sequenced in a study of Ad26.COV2.S vaccination and SARS-CoV-2 variants. The protocol was immunoSEQ multiplex PCR, while the TCRdb copy is restricted to in-frame clones and leaves out a portion. The table shows 510,000 or so clones, with around nine tenths occurring only once. This sample's treatment: about 20 received Ad26.COV2.S at low or high dose, single or two shots; 5 received placebo; per-sample allocation not given. Sample collection was performed on day 63 after the first vaccine or placebo injection. Sample: peripheral blood, taken in a trial of Ad26.COV2.S vaccine versus placebo. These receptors were obtained from a person aged 18-65 years who received the Ad26.COV2.S COVID-19 vaccine or a placebo.

This clone was found once. The chain links TRBV29-1 to TRBJ2-1; D is perhaps TRBD1 or TRBD2 (6 bases each). From germline, CDR1 is SQVTM and CDR2 ANQGSEA. This CDR3 has 15 residues. V was clipped by 5 bases and J by 7 bases, with 21 bases between them. CDR3 sequence: CSVWAGGSGPNEQFF. The CDR3 DNA follows: TGCAGCGTTTGGGCTGGGGGCAGCGGGCCAAATGAGCAGTTCTTC.

The chain is built from TRBV2 and TRBJ2-1; D gene ambiguous. The CDR3 covers 14 residues. The V gene lost 3 bases and the J gene lost 1 base, with 7 bases spanning the gap. Germline CDR1 and CDR2: SNHLY and FYNNEI. CDR3 bases: TGTGCCAGCAGTGATTCGGGTTCCTACAATGAGCAGTTCTTC. Amino acids: CASSDSGSYNEQFF.

V and J are TRBV5-4 and TRBJ1-2; no firm D call. The V gene lost 0 bases and the J gene lost 1 base, with 7 bases spanning the gap. Germline V gene sequence: CDR1 SGHNT, CDR2 YYREEE (reference sequence). This CDR3 spans 14 amino acids. The CDR3 sequence is CASSLEVVNYGYTF. The CDR3 region has the DNA TGTGCCAGCAGCTTGGAGGTTGTTAACTATGGCTACACCTTC.

Remarks on this clone: The same CDR3 can be traced to other DNA sequences in this sample. The genes are TRBV6-5 and TRBJ1-5, with 10 positions matching TRBD1. The CDR3 contains 16 residues. The germline gives CDR1 MNHEY, CDR2 SVGAGI. Trimming at V came to 0 bases and at J to 5 bases, leaving 4 bases not matched to a gene. The CDR3: CASSYSTGTGDQPQHF. The CDR3 DNA follows: TGTGCCAGCAGTTACTCGACTGGGACAGGGGATCAGCCCCAGCATTTT.

As DNA, the CDR3 is TGTGCCTGGAGTAAGGGGGGGAACACCGGGGAGCTGTTTTTT. This sequence encodes CAWSKGGNTGELFF. The V and J genes are TRBV30 and TRBJ2-2; D tentatively fits TRBD1 or TRBD2 (6 bases each). CDR1 is GTSNPN and CDR2 is SVGIG in the germline V gene (reference sequence). There are 14 residues in the CDR3. V gave up 2 bases and J gave up 1 base, with 8 bases separating them.

This rearrangement joins TRBV11-3 to TRBJ2-3; 10 bases agree with TRBD2. The trim removed 5 bases at V and 2 bases at J, leaving 4 bases unmatched. This CDR3 is built from 15 residues. Germline V gene data show CDR1 as SGHNT and CDR2 as YENEEA. The CDR3 nucleotides are TGTGCCAGCAGCCGAGGACTAGCGGACACAGATACGCAGTATTTT. Translated, it gives CASSRGLADTDTQYF.

The chain has TRBV27 and TRBJ2-3; TRBD1 might be the D (5 bases). Deletions cut 5 bases from V and 4 bases from J, with 13 bases between. This CDR3 is built from 14 residues. From germline, CDR1 is MNHEY and CDR2 SMNVEV (reference sequence). CDR3 loop: CASSMGWGADTQYF. CDR3 bases: TGTGCCAGCAGTATGGGGTGGGGCGCAGATACGCAGTATTTT.

Note on this clone: Distinct nucleotide sequences in the sample also encode this CDR3. The CDR3 DNA reads as TGTGCCAGCAGCTTATTCTCGACTGAAGCTTTCTTT. It encodes CASSLFSTEAFF. This chain joins TRBV7-9 and TRBJ1-1; D unclear. Trimming cost V 2 bases and J 5 bases, with 6 bases left between them. Germline V gives CDR1 SEHNR, CDR2 FQNEAQ (reference sequence). CDR3 length equals 12 residues.

The chain couples TRBV20-1 to TRBJ1-4, with a tentative D call TRBD1 (6 bases). CDR1 and CDR2 (germline): DFQATT, SNEGSKA (reference sequence). V was cut by 3 bases and J by 14 bases, with 19 bases left in between. This CDR3 is 13 amino acids long. DNA for the CDR3: TGCAGTGCTAGTTGGGGGCGGGACAAGGGGCTGTTTTTT. This encodes CSASWGRDKGLFF.

The CDR3 bases are TGTGCCAGCAGCCTAAGCTCCGGGACAGGGGGTGGTGCCCAGTACTTC. Protein: CASSLSSGTGGGAQYF. This rearrangement joins TRBV3-1 (or the pseudogene TRBV3-2) to TRBJ2-5; 11 nucleotides align to TRBD1. The CDR3 totals 16 residues. The V gene's germline CDR1 is LGHDT and CDR2 YNNKEL (reference sequence). V trimming: 4 bases; J trimming: 9 bases; junction bases outside the gene matches: 13.

Worth noting for this clone: This CDR3 is also generated by other DNA sequences in the sample. The rearrangement joins TRBV19 to TRBJ2-5; D unclear. From germline, CDR1 is LNHDA and CDR2 SQIVND (reference sequence). The CDR3 extends over 13 amino acids. Trimming removed 3 bases from V and 2 bases from J, with 7 bases in between. CDR3 coding DNA: TGTGCCAGTAGTATTGGTCTACAAGAGACCCAGTACTTC. Translation gives CASSIGLQETQYF.

This clone was picked up a small number of times. The rearrangement links TRBV7-9 to TRBJ1-2; a weak D match, TRBD1 (6 bases). There are 15 residues in the CDR3. V lost 4 bases and J 5 bases, leaving 17 bases between the germline ends. The V gene's germline CDR1 is SEHNR and CDR2 FQNEAQ (reference sequence). The DNA of the CDR3 is TGTGCCAGCAGCTCAGCTGGGCGGGACACGTATGGCTACACCTTC. Translation gives CASSSAGRDTYGYTF.

The chain is built from TRBV19 and TRBJ2-5; D gene ambiguous. Per the germline V gene, CDR1 is LNHDA and CDR2 is SQIVND (reference sequence). The germline V and J ends were trimmed by 5 bases and 5 bases, with 3 bases remaining between them. The CDR3 consists of 10 residues. This chain's CDR3 is CASSGETQYF. CDR3 nucleotide sequence: TGTGCCAGTAGTGGCGAGACCCAGTACTTC.

The rearrangement links TRBV6-2 or TRBV6-3 to TRBJ2-1; D is ambiguous. V was trimmed by 6 bases and J by 2 bases, leaving 14 bases between them. The germline gives CDR1 MNHEY, CDR2 SVGEGT. CDR3 length equals 15 residues. The CDR3 DNA follows: TGTGCCAGCAGCCAGTCCCCGAATCCCTACAATGAGCAGTTCTTC. Amino acid sequence: CASSQSPNPYNEQFF.

The chain combines TRBV7-2 with TRBJ1-6; 8 nucleotides match TRBD1. Germline-derived CDR1 and CDR2 are SGHTA and FQGNSA. V lost 5 bases to trimming and J lost 9 bases; unmatched junction nucleotides: 9. The CDR3 runs to 15 residues. The CDR3, as DNA: TGTGCCAGCAGCCCGGACAGGGCGCATGGTTCACCCCTCCACTTT. This translates into CASSPDRAHGSPLHF.

CDR3 nucleotide sequence: TGTGCCTGGAGTGTAGGGCAGAACCTCCACTTT. It specifies CAWSVGQNLHF. V and J are TRBV30 and TRBJ1-6; D unresolved. V lost 0 bases and J 15 bases, leaving 9 bases between the germline ends. The CDR3 sequence is 11 residues long. Germline lookup yields CDR1 GTSNPN and CDR2 SVGIG (reference sequence). Variable domain in full (rest from reference TRBV30 and TRBJ1-6): SQTIHQWPATLVQPVGSPLSLECTVEGTSNPNLYWYRQAAGRGLQLLFYSVGIGQISSEVPQNLSASRPQDRQFILSSKKLLLSDSGFYLCAWSVGQNLHFGNGTRLTVT.